Below are 2 T cell receptor beta chains sequenced from a single sample in a study of shared clonotypes between healthy human individuals. Produced via immunoSEQ multiplex PCR; TCRdb's table is partial and in-frame only. The sample consists of about 1,800,000 clones, about 95% of them appearing once. Only CD45RO-negative cells positively selected for CCR7 counted as naive CD8 cells, so terminally differentiated effector memory CD45RA+ cells were excluded. Sample: naive CD8+ T cells sorted from blood. Receptors originate from a man aged 18 to 30 in good health.

The rearrangement joins TRBV6-5 to TRBJ1-1, with D unresolved. With 2 bases removed from V and 7 bases from J, the gap between germline ends came to 8 bases. The germline V gene has CDR1 MNHEY and CDR2 SVGAGI. The CDR3 has 12 amino acids. The CDR3 DNA reads as TGTGCCAGCAGTTACGCCGGCTTTGAAGCTTTCTTT. Protein sequence: CASSYAGFEAFF.

The chain employs TRBV5-5 and TRBJ1-2; 12 bases agree with TRBD1. The CDR3 is 15 amino acids. With V trimmed by 4 bases and J by 8 bases, 9 bases remained unmatched. Germline V lookup: CDR1 SGHKS, CDR2 YYEKEE (reference sequence). This CDR3 is CASSGRDRGRKGYTF. In DNA, the CDR3 is TGTGCCAGCAGCGGGCGGGACAGGGGGCGAAAGGGCTACACCTTC.